The 8 T cell receptor beta chains reported below all come from one sample, sequenced in a study of blood T cell repertoires in COVID-19. Some clones are missing from TCRdb's copy, which holds only in-frame ones; the method was immunoSEQ multiplex PCR. This table holds 200,000 to 250,000 clones, roughly 84% found once. The sample comprised peripheral blood. Every receptor here comes from a woman aged 40-49 years who had recovered from COVID-19.

Written as DNA, the CDR3 is TGTGCCAGCAGGCCTGGACAGGACGGAGTAAAGCCCCAGCATTTT. Translation gives CASRPGQDGVKPQHF. The chain recombines TRBV6-2 or TRBV6-3 with TRBJ1-5; 7 bases agree with TRBD1. This CDR3 spans 15 amino acids. Germline V gives CDR1 MNHEY, CDR2 SVGEGT. With 6 bases clipped from V and 8 bases from J, the junction kept 13 bases outside the gene matches.

The CDR3: CASSIGGGSEQYF. DNA for the CDR3: TGTGCCAGTAGTATAGGAGGGGGTAGCGAGCAGTACTTC. This chain joins TRBV19 and TRBJ2-7, with TRBD1 as a possible D gene (6 bases). The V gene lost 1 base and the J gene lost 6 bases, with 10 bases spanning the gap. CDR1 LNHDA and CDR2 SQIVND come from the germline V gene (reference sequence). The CDR3 covers 13 residues. Together with reference TRBV19 and TRBJ2-7, the CDR3 gives the full variable domain: DGGITQSPKYLFRKEGQNVTLSCEQNLNHDAMYWYRQDPGQGLRLIYYSQIVNDFQKGDIAEGYSVSREKKESFPLTVTSAQKNPTAFYLCASSIGGGSEQYFGPGTRLTVT.

V usage is TRBV7-9 and J usage is TRBJ1-1; maybe TRBD1 (6 bases). The germline V gene encodes CDR1 SEHNR and CDR2 FQNEAQ (reference sequence). The CDR3 runs 13 residues. Trimming took off 4 bases at V and 4 bases at J, with 10 bases between the two ends. This CDR3 reads CASSYRVGTEAFF. The CDR3 nucleotides read TGTGCCAGCAGCTACAGGGTCGGCACTGAAGCTTTCTTT.

The chain recombines TRBV19 with TRBJ2-7; 7 nucleotides agree with TRBD1. Trimming removed 6 bases from V and 7 bases from J; junction bases left unmatched: 12. Germline loops: CDR1 LNHDA, CDR2 SQIVND (reference sequence). The CDR3 is made up of 14 amino acids. CDR3 in amino acids: CASRGQLDRGEQYF. CDR3 nucleotides: TGTGCCAGTAGGGGACAGCTCGATCGGGGTGAGCAGTACTTC. Combining the CDR3 with reference TRBV19 and TRBJ2-7 gives the whole variable domain DGGITQSPKYLFRKEGQNVTLSCEQNLNHDAMYWYRQDPGQGLRLIYYSQIVNDFQKGDIAEGYSVSREKKESFPLTVTSAQKNPTAFYLCASRGQLDRGEQYFGPGTRLTVT.

The J gene is TRBJ1-5, the V gene TRBV20-1; D remains unclear. Trimming removed 3 bases at V and 2 bases at J, with 17 bases between. CDR3 size: 16 residues. CDR1 is DFQATT, CDR2 SNEGSKA, per germline (reference sequence). The CDR3 coding sequence is TGCAGTGCTAGTAGAGGCCCGTTTGAGGGCAATCAGCCCCAGCATTTT. It is translated as CSASRGPFEGNQPQHF.

The V and J genes are TRBV7-9 and TRBJ2-7; possible D gene TRBD2, 6 bases. CDR1 SEHNR and CDR2 FQNEAQ come from the germline V gene (reference sequence). The CDR3 loop spans 15 amino acids. V dropped 4 bases and J dropped 6 bases, with 19 bases sitting between them. DNA for the CDR3: TGTGCCAGCAGCTACCCGGGACTTATCCCAGGCGAGCAGTACTTC. Translation gives CASSYPGLIPGEQYF.

The chain has TRBV6-1 and TRBJ1-4; D gene uncertain. The CDR3 runs to 13 residues. Trimming pared 1 base from V and 8 bases from J, leaving 8 bases between. CDR1 and CDR2 (germline): MNHNS, SASEGT. CDR3 protein: CASSEGLREKLFF. The CDR3 nucleotides read TGTGCCAGCAGTGAAGGCCTACGGGAAAAACTGTTTTTT.

The CDR3 protein is CAWSEGLGQGIEKLFF. DNA for the CDR3: TGTGCCTGGAGCGAGGGGCTGGGACAGGGGATTGAAAAACTGTTTTTT. V usage is TRBV30 and J usage is TRBJ1-4; 10 positions match TRBD1. Germline lookup yields CDR1 GTSNPN and CDR2 SVGIG (reference sequence). The CDR3 runs to 16 residues. The ends lost 3 bases at V and 7 bases at J; junction bases unmatched: 11.